This TCR beta chain was recovered during a study of blood T cells in healthy people across ages. The second PCR ran roughly 7 to 12 cycles with a sample-barcoded 5' primer and J-beta primers. TCRdb fed the 5' RACE reads into MiXCR, producing one record per CDR3 protein. The profile shows hundreds of thousands of distinct CDR3 sequences, around three fifths of them singletons. V was cut by 0 bases and J by 5 bases, with 18 bases left in between. Germline-derived CDR1 and CDR2 are SGHTA and FQGTGA. The CDR3 runs to 17 residues. This clonotype originated in a man aged 40-50 years in good health. J is TRBJ2-3 and V is TRBV7-3; D is unresolved. Sample: blood. CDR3 DNA sequence: TGTGCCAGCAGCTTAACGCCCAAGGGCGTTGGGAAAGATACGCAGTATTTT. This gives the protein CASSLTPKGVGKDTQYF.